The 20 T cell receptor beta chains below were found in one sample sequenced in a study of blood T cell repertoires in COVID-19. Only in-frame clones appear in the TCRdb table, and some are missing; sequencing was by immunoSEQ multiplex PCR. Altogether 110,000 to 150,000 clones are present, roughly 80% being singletons, with the ten largest covering around 5.5%. Input material: PBMCs or T cells enriched from blood (not recorded which). The receptors originated from a woman in her 50s who had recovered from COVID-19.

The chain couples TRBV2 to TRBJ1-1; D gene unclear. Germline-derived CDR1 and CDR2 are SNHLY and FYNNEI. With 3 bases removed from V and 0 bases from J, the gap between germline ends came to 8 bases. The length of the CDR3 is 14 residues. The CDR3 region has the DNA TGTGCCAGCAGTGAGGGCCAAATGAACACTGAAGCTTTCTTT. Translating it yields CASSEGQMNTEAFF. The entire variable domain, with the rest obtained from reference TRBV2 and TRBJ1-1, is as follows: EPEVTQTPSHQVTQMGQEVILRCVPISNHLYFYWYRQILGQKVEFLVSFYNNEISEKSEIFDDQFSVERPDGSNFTLKIRSTKLEDSAMYFCASSEGQMNTEAFFGQGTRLTVV.

CDR3 DNA sequence: TGTGCCAGCTCACCGGGGGCGAACACTGAAGCTTTCTTT. Amino acids: CASSPGANTEAFF. This chain uses TRBV18 with TRBJ1-1; tentative D call: TRBD1 (6 bases). This CDR3 has 13 residues. V lost 3 bases, J lost 1 base, and 6 bases lay in between. The germline CDR1 and CDR2 sequences are KGHSH and LQKENI.

CDR3: CASSPPPRGLGYTF. The DNA of the CDR3 is TGTGCCAGCAGCCCGCCCCCTAGGGGGCTAGGCTACACCTTC. This chain uses TRBV7-8 with TRBJ1-2, with TRBD1 matching 7 bases. V was clipped by 5 bases and J by 8 bases; unmatched bases: 11. From germline, CDR1 is SGHVS and CDR2 FQNEAQ. This CDR3 has 14 amino acids.

This clone was detected only a few times. The DNA of the CDR3 is TGTGCCAGCAGTTACAGGGGTTCACCCCTCCACTTT. Protein sequence: CASSYRGSPLHF. The chain has TRBV6-2 or TRBV6-3 and TRBJ1-6, with D maybe TRBD1 (5 bases). The germline V gene encodes CDR1 MNHEY and CDR2 SVGEGT. The CDR3 sequence is 12 residues long. Trimming removed 2 bases from V and 9 bases from J, with 5 bases in between.

J is TRBJ2-5 and V is TRBV6-5, with 9 bases fitting TRBD1. The CDR3 consists of 14 residues. From germline, CDR1 is MNHEY and CDR2 SVGAGI. V was pared by 6 bases and J by 5 bases, with 7 bases of the junction left unmatched. CDR3 amino acids: CASRAQGAWETQYF. CDR3 DNA: TGTGCCAGCAGAGCACAGGGGGCTTGGGAGACCCAGTACTTC.

The rearrangement uses TRBV5-6 and TRBJ2-5, with D maybe TRBD2 (5 bases). V was cut by 4 bases and J by 0 bases, with 7 bases left in between. Germline V CDR1 and CDR2: SGHDT, YYEEEE. This CDR3 spans 13 amino acids. CDR3 coding DNA: TGTGCCAGCAGCCCCGGGAACCAAGAGACCCAGTACTTC. Amino acids: CASSPGNQETQYF.

V is TRBV5-1 and J is TRBJ1-2; possibly TRBD1 for D (5 bases). The CDR3 loop spans 14 amino acids. V lost 0 bases to trimming and J lost 6 bases, with 12 bases between them. Germline V gene lookup returns CDR1 SGHRS and CDR2 YFSETQ. The CDR3 reads CASSLGQGEDGYTF. CDR3 DNA: TGCGCCAGCAGCTTGGGGCAGGGCGAGGATGGCTACACCTTC.

This sequence joins TRBV18 and TRBJ2-7, with 7 bases identical to TRBD1. V shed 6 bases, J shed 2 bases, and the junction held 10 bases outside the gene matches. Germline lookup yields CDR1 KGHSH and CDR2 LQKENI. The CDR3 consists of 15 residues. The CDR3 loop is CASSTGQQSTYEQYF. Here the CDR3 DNA reads TGTGCCAGCTCGACGGGACAGCAAAGTACCTACGAGCAGTACTTC.

The chain combines TRBV30 with TRBJ2-3, with 8 bases that match TRBD1. Germline trimming cut 5 bases from V and 4 bases from J; bases unmatched to any gene: 5. Germline CDR1 GTSNPN, CDR2 SVGIG (reference sequence). The CDR3 runs to 13 residues. The CDR3 here is CAWATGGADTQYF. The CDR3 DNA reads as TGTGCCTGGGCCACAGGGGGAGCAGATACGCAGTATTTT.

The chain recombines TRBV5-4 with TRBJ2-5; 7 bases fit TRBD2. Trimming at V came to 0 bases and at J to 5 bases, leaving 7 bases not matched to a gene. CDR1 and CDR2 (germline): SGHNT, YYREEE (reference sequence). CDR3 length equals 15 residues. The CDR3 nucleotides read TGTGCCAGCAGCTTGGCCTATCCAGCGGGGGAGACCCAGTACTTC. It codes for CASSLAYPAGETQYF.

The chain carries TRBV5-4 and TRBJ2-3; the match to TRBD2 covers 13 bases. CDR3 length: 17 amino acids. J lost 4 bases, V lost 4 bases, and 9 bases had no gene match. Germline-derived CDR1 and CDR2 are SGHNT and YYREEE (reference sequence). CDR3 in DNA: TGTGCCAGCAGCAAGACTAGCGGGGGGTCGTGGCCAGATACGCAGTATTTT. It yields the protein CASSKTSGGSWPDTQYF.

CDR3 in amino acids: CASSAGVPMNTEAFF. In DNA, the CDR3 is TGTGCCAGCAGTGCAGGGGTCCCGATGAACACTGAAGCTTTCTTT. This chain joins TRBV27 and TRBJ1-1; maybe TRBD1 (6 bases). The V end was cut by 5 bases, the J end by 0 bases, with 13 bases between. CDR1 MNHEY and CDR2 SMNVEV come from the germline V gene (reference sequence). The CDR3 is 15 residues long.

This clone was seen a single time. The chain carries TRBV7-8 and TRBJ1-1; the D is unclear. Trimming shortened V by 1 base and J by 0 bases, and 9 bases separated the two germline ends. CDR3 length equals 15 residues. Germline assignment: CDR1 SGHVS and CDR2 FQNEAQ. DNA of the CDR3: TGTGCCAGCAGCTTAGAGCCTTATATGAACACTGAAGCTTTCTTT. It specifies CASSLEPYMNTEAFF.

This clone was picked up a small number of times. The chain joins TRBV7-2 to TRBJ1-1; D is unclear. Germline-derived CDR1 and CDR2 are SGHTA and FQGNSA. The CDR3 consists of 14 residues. The V end lost 5 bases, the J end lost 4 bases, and 14 bases lay between the germline ends. CDR3 region: CASSPLLAGTEAFF. The CDR3 bases are TGTGCCAGCAGCCCGCTTCTGGCAGGCACTGAAGCTTTCTTT.

In this sample, this clone turned up once. The J gene is TRBJ1-2, the V gene TRBV2, with TRBD1 identical over 8 bases. J lost 2 bases, V lost 7 bases, and 3 bases had no gene match. This CDR3 has 13 amino acids. Germline values: CDR1 SNHLY, CDR2 FYNNEI. CDR3 loop: CASTRQGNYGYTF. For the CDR3, the DNA is TGTGCCAGCACGAGACAGGGGAACTATGGCTACACCTTC.

This chain joins TRBV5-3 and TRBJ2-7; perhaps TRBD1 as D (6 bases). TRBV5-3 is assigned to the ORF class and has an uncertain function. Trimming stripped 0 bases from V and 2 bases from J, with 6 bases between. This CDR3 contains 13 residues. The CDR3 sequence: CARSLDRAYEQYF. CDR3 nucleotides: TGTGCCAGAAGCTTGGACAGGGCCTACGAGCAGTACTTC.

The V call is TRBV5-1, the J call TRBJ2-3; 12 nucleotides line up with TRBD1. Germline V gene lookup returns CDR1 SGHRS and CDR2 YFSETQ. The CDR3 runs 16 residues. After removal of 4 bases from V and 5 bases from J, the junction contained 8 bases not matched to a gene. CDR3 sequence (DNA): TGCGCCAGCAGCGTGAGGGGGACAGGGGGCAGAGATACGCAGTATTTT. Translated, it gives CASSVRGTGGRDTQYF.

This clone showed up just a few times. Here the CDR3 reads CASSPFPGELFF. The CDR3 bases are TGTGCCAGCTCACCCTTCCCCGGGGAGCTGTTTTTT. J is TRBJ2-2 and V is TRBV18; D not certain. Germline loops: CDR1 KGHSH, CDR2 LQKENI. The CDR3 runs to 12 residues. The V end lost 3 bases, the J end lost 6 bases, and 5 bases lay between the germline ends.

This rearrangement joins TRBV7-8 to TRBJ2-1, with 12 bases that match TRBD2. The CDR3 runs 16 residues. CDR1 SGHVS and CDR2 FQNEAQ come from the germline V gene. V lost 3 bases and J lost 4; bases outside the gene matches: 4. CDR3 in amino acids: CASSFSLAGGYNEQFF. The CDR3 nucleotides read TGTGCCAGCAGCTTTTCTCTAGCGGGGGGGTACAATGAGCAGTTCTTC.

The chain carries TRBV10-3 and TRBJ1-3; no reliable D call. The germline gives CDR1 ENHRY, CDR2 SYGVKD. The CDR3 has 12 amino acids. V lost 10 bases, J lost 0 bases, and 7 bases lay in between. CDR3: CASGSSGNTIYF. CDR3 in DNA: TGTGCCAGTGGGAGCTCTGGAAACACCATATATTTT.